The 9 T cell receptor beta chains given below trace back to one sample, sequenced in a study of blood T cell repertoires in COVID-19. The data were produced by immunoSEQ multiplex PCR, yet TCRdb's version contains in-frame clones alone and is incomplete. The profile shows roughly 160,000 clones, 88% of them singletons. The sequencing sample was made of peripheral blood. Receptors were obtained from a man aged 60-69 years with acute or convalescent COVID-19.

This rearrangement joins TRBV3-1 (or the pseudogene TRBV3-2) to TRBJ2-1; 9 positions agree with TRBD2. The CDR3 consists of 16 residues. The V segment lost 0 bases and the J segment 8 bases; nucleotides outside the gene matches: 8. The germline CDR1 and CDR2 sequences are LGHDT and YNNKEL (reference sequence). Here the CDR3 reads CASSQEAGLAYDEQFF. As DNA, the CDR3 is TGTGCCAGCAGCCAAGAAGCGGGACTAGCATACGATGAGCAGTTCTTC.

This chain joins TRBV19 and TRBJ2-7; D ambiguous. The CDR3 contains 15 residues. Trimming cost V 3 bases and J 3 bases, with 15 bases left between them. Germline V lookup: CDR1 LNHDA, CDR2 SQIVND (reference sequence). CDR3 nucleotide sequence: TGTGCCAGTAGTATCCGTGGCCCTGGGCTCTACGAGCAGTACTTC. Protein sequence: CASSIRGPGLYEQYF.

The rearrangement joins TRBV18 to TRBJ2-7; D is perhaps TRBD1 (5 bases). CDR3 length equals 16 residues. Trimming took 5 bases from V and 3 from J, leaving 20 bases between them. The germline V gene has CDR1 KGHSH and CDR2 LQKENI. Here the CDR3 DNA reads TGTGCCAGCTCAGCTACGACAGTCGGTGGTGGCTACGAGCAGTACGTC. Translating gives CASSATTVGGGYEQYV.

V and J are TRBV2 and TRBJ2-7, with TRBD1 identical over 8 bases. CDR1 SNHLY and CDR2 FYNNEI come from the germline V gene. The V segment lost 2 bases and the J segment 12 bases; nucleotides outside the gene matches: 6. The CDR3 loop spans 12 amino acids. The CDR3 sequence is CASSEQGAKWYV. For the CDR3, the DNA is TGTGCCAGCAGTGAACAGGGGGCCAAGTGGTACGTC.

V gene TRBV10-3 combines with J gene TRBJ1-1; 9 nucleotides line up with TRBD1. The trim removed 9 bases at V and 1 base at J, leaving 3 bases unmatched. Germline V gene data show CDR1 as ENHRY and CDR2 as SYGVKD. The CDR3 runs to 13 residues. CDR3 in amino acids: CAIRTGENTEAFF. DNA for the CDR3: TGTGCCATTCGGACAGGGGAGAACACTGAAGCTTTCTTT.

The V and J genes are TRBV5-1 and TRBJ1-1; possibly TRBD1 for D (5 bases). Germline values: CDR1 SGHRS, CDR2 YFSETQ. Trimming stripped 5 bases from V and 0 bases from J, with 8 bases between. The CDR3 spans 13 residues. The CDR3 nucleotides are TGCGCCAGCAGGGACAACATGAACACTGAAGCTTTCTTT. Protein product: CASRDNMNTEAFF.

This chain uses TRBV6-5 with TRBJ2-1; tentatively, D is TRBD2 (6 bases). This CDR3 region has 15 residues. The V gene's germline CDR1 is MNHEY and CDR2 SVGAGI. The V and J ends lost 6 bases and 4 bases respectively, with 16 bases between them. This chain's CDR3 is CASSALASTYNEQFF. The CDR3 region has the DNA TGTGCCAGCAGCGCCCTAGCGAGCACATACAATGAGCAGTTCTTC.

The chain has TRBV5-6 and TRBJ1-2; 9 bases line up with TRBD1. CDR1 is SGHDT and CDR2 is YYEEEE in the germline V gene. The V segment lost 4 bases and the J segment 7 bases; nucleotides outside the gene matches: 5. The CDR3 is 13 residues long. CDR3 in DNA: TGTGCCAGCAGCGGGGGACAGGGCTTTGGCTACACCTTC. Its translation is CASSGGQGFGYTF.

The chain links TRBV14 to TRBJ2-7; D is undetermined. From germline, CDR1 is SGHDN and CDR2 FVKESK. V dropped 2 bases and J dropped 3 bases, with 8 bases sitting between them. The CDR3 is 13 amino acids. CDR3 DNA sequence: TGTGCCAGCAGCCAATTGGCAGGCTACGAGCAGTACTTC. Translating it yields CASSQLAGYEQYF.